This TCR beta chain comes out of a study of long-term antiretroviral therapy in people with HIV. General observations from the study: HIV repertoires spanned narrower CDR3 length ranges than controls.

A word on this clone: Its antigen is not identified.

Assay version v3.0 of immunoSEQ was used, and it was run at survey level. The repertoire was sequenced with immunoSEQ multiplex PCR; TCRdb's copy has only in-frame clones and lacks some. Among under 30,000 clones listed, around 93% were seen once. Every donor contributed at least one pre-ART and at least two post-ART PBMC samples. Without exception, participants with HIV were treated in the United States. CDR1 and CDR2 (germline): SGHVS, FNYEAQ. Trimming removed 3 bases from V and 7 bases from J, with 6 bases in between. The CDR3 totals 12 residues. The sequencing used unsorted PBMCs, collected 5.3 years after starting antiretroviral therapy. J is TRBJ2-2 and V is TRBV7-6, with D perhaps TRBD2 (5 bases). The receptor was derived from a man aged 50-59 years with HIV. CDR3 DNA sequence: TGTGCCAGCAGCTTCCGGGGCGGGGAGCTGTTTTTT. This codes for CASSFRGGELFF.